The 22 T cell receptor beta chains given below trace back to one sample, sequenced in a study of cytomegalovirus exposure and HLA in healthy donors. Both 60 Vbeta primers and 13 Jbeta primers went into the PCR. Some clones are missing from TCRdb's copy, which holds only in-frame ones; the method was immunoSEQ multiplex PCR. The repertoire holds 150,000 to 200,000 clones, with 80% to 85% as singletons. Sequencing was performed on PBMCs. Receptors originate from a man aged 50-60 years in good health and CMV-seronegative.

This chain links TRBV19 with TRBJ2-5; TRBD1 matches at 8 bases. After removal of 4 bases from V and 3 bases from J, the junction contained 10 bases not matched to a gene. This CDR3 comprises 16 residues. Germline-derived CDR1 and CDR2 are LNHDA and SQIVND (reference sequence). In nucleotides, the CDR3 is TGTGCCAGTAGTAGACTCGGGACAGGCGTAGAAGAGACCCAGTACTTC. Protein product: CASSRLGTGVEETQYF.

The CDR3 sequence: CASSPQGATNEKLFF. CDR3 in DNA: TGTGCCAGCAGCCCTCAGGGGGCAACTAATGAAAAACTGTTTTTT. The J gene is TRBJ1-4, the V gene TRBV5-4; TRBD1 agrees at 7 bases. The trim removed 4 bases at V and 0 bases at J, leaving 3 bases unmatched. The germline gives CDR1 SGHNT, CDR2 YYREEE (reference sequence). The length of the CDR3 is 15 residues.

The V gene is TRBV6-4, the J gene TRBJ2-1, with TRBD1 identical over 11 bases. J was trimmed by 9 bases and V by 3 bases; bases with no gene match: 4. The length of the CDR3 is 14 residues. Per germline, CDR1 MRHNA and CDR2 SNTAGT. The DNA of the CDR3 is TGTGCCAGCAGTGAATCCGGGACAGGGGGTGAGCAGTTCTTC. Protein sequence: CASSESGTGGEQFF.

The chain couples TRBV5-1 to TRBJ1-6, with 8 bases aligning to TRBD1. The CDR3 spans 18 residues. V was clipped by 4 bases and J by 4 bases; unmatched bases: 13. CDR1 is SGHRS, CDR2 YFSETQ, per germline. CDR3: CASSPRQGASDYNSPLHF. CDR3 DNA sequence: TGCGCCAGCAGCCCGCGGCAGGGGGCAAGCGATTATAATTCACCCCTCCACTTT.

The chain links TRBV27 to TRBJ1-1; the D gene is possibly TRBD1 (5 bases). The CDR3 totals 13 residues. The V gene's germline CDR1 is MNHEY and CDR2 SMNVEV (reference sequence). The ends were cut back, 5 bases at V and 8 bases at J, with 15 bases in the middle. The CDR3 loop is CASSERTPEEAFF. In DNA form, the CDR3 reads TGTGCCAGCAGTGAAAGGACACCCGAGGAAGCTTTCTTT.

The V gene is TRBV28, the J gene TRBJ2-3; the match to TRBD2 covers 9 bases. The germline CDR1 and CDR2 sequences are MDHEN and SYDVKM. CDR3 length: 16 amino acids. V trimming: 4 bases; J trimming: 6 bases; junction bases outside the gene matches: 11. CDR3 DNA: TGTGCCAGCAGTTCCGGGATAGCGGGAGTATCGGATACGCAGTATTTT. Its translation is CASSSGIAGVSDTQYF.

The chain recombines TRBV30 with TRBJ2-5, with 8 positions matching TRBD2. V shed 5 bases and J 1 base; nucleotides not matched to a gene: 15. This CDR3 contains 17 residues. Germline-derived CDR1 and CDR2 are GTSNPN and SVGIG (reference sequence). The CDR3 loop is CAWGGGDLSGSQETQYF. The CDR3 DNA sequence: TGTGCCTGGGGGGGCGGTGACTTAAGCGGGAGCCAAGAGACCCAGTACTTC.

The rearrangement links TRBV28 to TRBJ1-1, with D possibly being TRBD1 (6 bases). This CDR3 has 14 residues. CDR1 MDHEN and CDR2 SYDVKM come from the germline V gene. Trimming removed 3 bases at V and 5 bases at J, with 13 bases between. CDR3 bases: TGTGCCAGCAGTTTGGGGGCCCGGCAGACTGAAGCTTTCTTT. This encodes CASSLGARQTEAFF.

The V call is TRBV9, the J call TRBJ2-2; possible D gene TRBD1, 6 bases. Germline-derived CDR1 and CDR2 are SGDLS and YYNGEE. V gave up 0 bases and J gave up 5 bases, with 11 bases separating them. The length of the CDR3 is 15 residues. CDR3 amino acids: CASSVAGQGTGELFF. In DNA, the CDR3 is TGTGCCAGCAGCGTAGCTGGGCAGGGGACCGGGGAGCTGTTTTTT.

The rearrangement links TRBV28 to TRBJ1-4, with 10 bases lining up with TRBD1. CDR3 length equals 17 residues. CDR1 is MDHEN, CDR2 SYDVKM, per germline. Trimming removed 11 bases from V and 2 bases from J; junction bases left unmatched: 14. This chain's CDR3 is CAPQGTGEEGTNEKLFF. In nucleotides, the CDR3 is TGTGCCCCACAAGGGACAGGGGAGGAGGGCACTAATGAAAAACTGTTTTTT. The variable domain in full, completed from reference TRBV28 and TRBJ1-4, reads DVKVTQSSRYLVKRTGEKVFLECVQDMDHENMFWYRQDPGLGLRLIYFSYDVKMKEKGDIPEGYSVSREKKERFSLILESASTNQTSMYLCAPQGTGEEGTNEKLFFGSGTQLSVL.

V is TRBV7-2 and J is TRBJ2-2, with D maybe TRBD2 (6 bases). V lost 4 bases and J lost 5, with 14 bases in between. Germline lookup yields CDR1 SGHTA and CDR2 FQGNSA. CDR3 length equals 15 residues. CDR3: CASSSFAGGTGELFF. The CDR3 DNA reads as TGTGCCAGCAGCTCCTTCGCCGGGGGTACCGGGGAGCTGTTTTTT.

V and J are TRBV28 and TRBJ2-2, with 12 bases matching TRBD2. The germline CDR1 and CDR2 sequences are MDHEN and SYDVKM. The CDR3 is made up of 15 amino acids. The V segment lost 7 bases and the J segment 6 bases; nucleotides outside the gene matches: 6. For the CDR3, the DNA is TGTGCCAGCACCCCCGGGACTAGCGGGCCCGGGGAGCTGTTTTTT. Its protein is CASTPGTSGPGELFF.

The chain has TRBV19 and TRBJ2-2; D is possibly TRBD2 (5 bases). The CDR3 totals 15 residues. The germline CDR1 and CDR2 sequences are LNHDA and SQIVND (reference sequence). The V end was cut by 4 bases, the J end by 4 bases, with 13 bases between. CDR3 nucleotide sequence: TGTGCCAGTAGTACGGGGAACCCTTTCACCGGGGAGCTGTTTTTT. As protein: CASSTGNPFTGELFF.

The chain uses TRBV6-6 and TRBJ1-2; maybe TRBD1 (6 bases). Germline loops: CDR1 MNHNY, CDR2 SVGAGI (reference sequence). This CDR3 is 11 amino acids long. Trimming stripped 8 bases from V and 7 bases from J, with 11 bases between. CDR3 sequence: CASFLQGGYTF. CDR3 nucleotides: TGTGCCAGCTTCCTACAGGGTGGCTACACCTTC.

The chain carries TRBV5-1 and TRBJ2-2; TRBD1 aligns across 8 bases. This CDR3 has 17 residues. Germline trimming cut 0 bases from V and 4 bases from J; bases unmatched to any gene: 8. Germline V gives CDR1 SGHRS, CDR2 YFSETQ. This CDR3 is CASSLVGTGPVTGELFF. CDR3 nucleotide sequence: TGCGCCAGCAGCTTGGTCGGGACAGGCCCGGTCACCGGGGAGCTGTTTTTT.

This chain uses TRBV7-3 with TRBJ2-3; tentative D call: TRBD2 (7 bases). The CDR3 runs 17 residues. Trimming removed 9 bases at V and 1 base at J, with 23 bases between. CDR1 is SGHTA, CDR2 FQGTGA, per germline. DNA of the CDR3: TGTGCCAGTGGAGGGGGGGGCGAGGGCTATGGCACAGATACGCAGTATTTT. This gives the protein CASGGGGEGYGTDTQYF. Based on the CDR3 plus reference TRBV7-3 and TRBJ2-3, the full variable domain is GAGVSQTPSNKVTEKGKYVELRCDPISGHTALYWYRQSLGQGPEFLIYFQGTGAADDSGLPNDRFFAVRPEGSVSTLKIQRTERGDSAVYLCASGGGGEGYGTDTQYFGPGTRLTVL.

This chain links TRBV5-6 with TRBJ2-5; TRBD1 might be the D (6 bases). CDR3 length: 14 amino acids. The germline gives CDR1 SGHDT, CDR2 YYEEEE. V gave up 3 bases and J gave up 5 bases, with 14 bases separating them. Here the CDR3 DNA reads TGTGCCAGCAGCTGGGGGACATCGAGGGAGACCCAGTACTTC. Translated: CASSWGTSRETQYF.

V is TRBV6-6 and J is TRBJ1-3; no clear D. This CDR3 has 15 amino acids. Germline CDR1 reads MNHNY; CDR2 reads SVGAGI (reference sequence). V was shortened by 4 bases and J by 8 bases, with 18 bases between the two germline ends. CDR3 sequence: CASSSQNGRGDTIYF. The CDR3, as DNA: TGTGCCAGCAGTTCCCAGAACGGCCGGGGAGACACCATATATTTT.

J is TRBJ1-2 and V is TRBV6-5; 11 positions agree with TRBD1. Germline values: CDR1 MNHEY, CDR2 SVGAGI. The J segment lost 4 bases and the V segment lost 0 bases, leaving 1 base of the junction unmatched. The CDR3 has 15 residues. The CDR3 region is CASSYSGQGGYGYTF. The CDR3 DNA sequence: TGTGCCAGCAGTTACTCGGGACAGGGGGGCTATGGCTACACCTTC.

V is TRBV10-3 and J is TRBJ1-2; no reliable D call. The CDR3 runs 15 residues. Per the germline V gene, CDR1 is ENHRY and CDR2 is SYGVKD. V was clipped by 4 bases and J by 0 bases, with 12 bases between them. The CDR3: CAISAIGGPNYGYTF. CDR3 in DNA: TGTGCCATCAGTGCCATCGGAGGGCCTAACTATGGCTACACCTTC.

The CDR3 is CAISDSGVNYGYTF. The DNA of the CDR3 is TGTGCCATCAGTGACTCAGGGGTTAACTATGGCTACACCTTC. The chain combines TRBV10-3 with TRBJ1-2, with D possibly TRBD1 on 6 matching bases. Germline V lookup: CDR1 ENHRY, CDR2 SYGVKD. With 3 bases removed from V and 1 base from J, the gap between germline ends came to 9 bases. The CDR3 is made up of 14 amino acids.

The chain uses TRBV11-2 and TRBJ2-1, with 7 bases fitting TRBD1. Germline-derived CDR1 and CDR2 are SGHAT and FQNNGV. V shed 1 base, J shed 15 bases, and the junction held 6 bases outside the gene matches. This CDR3 is 12 amino acids long. CDR3 protein: CASSLVRGRPFF. The DNA for the CDR3 is TGTGCCAGCAGCTTAGTGAGGGGGCGACCGTTCTTC.